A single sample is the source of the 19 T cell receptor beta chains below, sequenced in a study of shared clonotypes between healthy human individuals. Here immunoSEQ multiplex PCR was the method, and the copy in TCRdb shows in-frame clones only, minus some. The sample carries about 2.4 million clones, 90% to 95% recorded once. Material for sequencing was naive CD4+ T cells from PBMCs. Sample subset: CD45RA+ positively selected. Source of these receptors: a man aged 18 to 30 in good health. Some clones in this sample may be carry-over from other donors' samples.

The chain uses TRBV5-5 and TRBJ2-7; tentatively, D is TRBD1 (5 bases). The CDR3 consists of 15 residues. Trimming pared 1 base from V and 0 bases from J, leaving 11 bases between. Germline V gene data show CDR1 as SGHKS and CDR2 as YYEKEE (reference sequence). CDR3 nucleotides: TGTGCCAGCAGCTTGTCGCAGGGCAGCTCCTACGAGCAGTACTTC. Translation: CASSLSQGSSYEQYF.

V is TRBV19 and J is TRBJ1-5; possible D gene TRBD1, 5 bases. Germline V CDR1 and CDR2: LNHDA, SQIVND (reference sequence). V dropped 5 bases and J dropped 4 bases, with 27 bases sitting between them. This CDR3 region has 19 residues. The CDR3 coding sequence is TGTGCCAGTAGTTCGGTCCGGGACGGCTCATACCGGGGAAATCAGCCCCAGCATTTT. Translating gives CASSSVRDGSYRGNQPQHF.

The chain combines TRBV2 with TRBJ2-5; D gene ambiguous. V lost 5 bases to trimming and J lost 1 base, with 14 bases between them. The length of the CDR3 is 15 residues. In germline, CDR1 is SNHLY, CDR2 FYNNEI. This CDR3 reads CASSPIMGSQETQYF. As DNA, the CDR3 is TGTGCCAGCAGTCCTATCATGGGATCCCAAGAGACCCAGTACTTC.

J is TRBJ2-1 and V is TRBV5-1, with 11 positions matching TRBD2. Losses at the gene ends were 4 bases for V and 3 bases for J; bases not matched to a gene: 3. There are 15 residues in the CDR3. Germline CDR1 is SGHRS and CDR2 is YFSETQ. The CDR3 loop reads CASSITSGSYNEQFF. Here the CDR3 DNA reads TGCGCCAGCAGCATCACTAGCGGGAGCTACAATGAGCAGTTCTTC. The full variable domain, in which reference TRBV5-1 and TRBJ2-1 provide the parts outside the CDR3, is KAGVTQTPRYLIKTRGQQVTLSCSPISGHRSVSWYQQTPGQGLQFLFEYFSETQRNKGNFPGRFSGRQFSNSRSEMNVSTLELGDSALYLCASSITSGSYNEQFFGPGTRLTVL.

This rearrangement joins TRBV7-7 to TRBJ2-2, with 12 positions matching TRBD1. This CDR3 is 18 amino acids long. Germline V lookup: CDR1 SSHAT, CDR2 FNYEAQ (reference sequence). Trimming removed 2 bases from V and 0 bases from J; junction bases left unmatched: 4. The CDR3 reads CASSLRDRGPTNTGELFF. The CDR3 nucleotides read TGTGCCAGCAGCTTAAGGGACAGGGGGCCTACGAACACCGGGGAGCTGTTTTTT.

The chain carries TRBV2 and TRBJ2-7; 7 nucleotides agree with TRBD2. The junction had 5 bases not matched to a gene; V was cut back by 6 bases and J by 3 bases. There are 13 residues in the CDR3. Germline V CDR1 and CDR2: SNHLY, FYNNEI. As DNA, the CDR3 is TGTGCCAGCAGGGAGGGACTATACTACGAGCAGTACTTC. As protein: CASREGLYYEQYF.

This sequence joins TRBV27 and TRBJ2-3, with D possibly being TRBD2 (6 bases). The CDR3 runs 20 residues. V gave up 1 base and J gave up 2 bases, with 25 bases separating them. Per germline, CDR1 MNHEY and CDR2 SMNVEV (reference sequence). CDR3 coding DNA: TGTGCCAGCAGTTTATTCCCACCATTTGGCGGGAAGGGATCCACAGATACGCAGTATTTT. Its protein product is CASSLFPPFGGKGSTDTQYF.

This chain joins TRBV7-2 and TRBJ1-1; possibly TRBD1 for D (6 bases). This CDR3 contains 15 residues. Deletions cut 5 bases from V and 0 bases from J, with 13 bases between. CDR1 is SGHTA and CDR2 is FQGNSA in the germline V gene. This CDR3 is CASSLQGRMNTEAFF. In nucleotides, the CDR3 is TGTGCCAGCAGCCTACAGGGACGGATGAACACTGAAGCTTTCTTT.

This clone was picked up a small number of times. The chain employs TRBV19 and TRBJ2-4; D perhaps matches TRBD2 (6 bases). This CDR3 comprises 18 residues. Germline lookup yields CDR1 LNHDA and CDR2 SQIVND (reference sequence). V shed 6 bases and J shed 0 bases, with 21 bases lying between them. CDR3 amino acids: CASSRLVDRYRAKNIQYF. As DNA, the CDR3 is TGTGCCAGTAGCAGACTAGTAGACCGGTACAGAGCCAAAAACATTCAGTACTTC.

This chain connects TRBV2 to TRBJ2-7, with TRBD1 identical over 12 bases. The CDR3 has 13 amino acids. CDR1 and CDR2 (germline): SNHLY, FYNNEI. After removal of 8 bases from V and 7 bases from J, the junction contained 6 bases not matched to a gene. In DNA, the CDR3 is TGTGCCAGCCGGGACAGGGGGCATGGGGAGCAGTACTTC. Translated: CASRDRGHGEQYF.

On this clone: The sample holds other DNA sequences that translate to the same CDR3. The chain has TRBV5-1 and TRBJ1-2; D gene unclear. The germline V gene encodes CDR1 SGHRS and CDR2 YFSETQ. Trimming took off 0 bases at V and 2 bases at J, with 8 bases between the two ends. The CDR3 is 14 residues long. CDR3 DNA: TGCGCCAGCAGCTTGGAAGCGGTAAACTATGGCTACACCTTC. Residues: CASSLEAVNYGYTF.

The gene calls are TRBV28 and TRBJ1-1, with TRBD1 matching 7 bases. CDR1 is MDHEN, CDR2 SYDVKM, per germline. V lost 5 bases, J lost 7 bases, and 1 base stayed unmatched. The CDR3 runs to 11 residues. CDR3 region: CASSGQVEAFF. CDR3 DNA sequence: TGTGCCAGCAGTGGACAGGTTGAAGCTTTCTTT.

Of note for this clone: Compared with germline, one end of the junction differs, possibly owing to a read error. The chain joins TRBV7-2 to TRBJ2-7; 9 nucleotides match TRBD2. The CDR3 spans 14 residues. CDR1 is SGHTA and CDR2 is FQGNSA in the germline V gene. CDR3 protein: CASSAGLASSEQYF. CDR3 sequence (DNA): TGTGCCAGCAGCGCGGGACTAGCTTCCTCCGAGCAGTACTTC.

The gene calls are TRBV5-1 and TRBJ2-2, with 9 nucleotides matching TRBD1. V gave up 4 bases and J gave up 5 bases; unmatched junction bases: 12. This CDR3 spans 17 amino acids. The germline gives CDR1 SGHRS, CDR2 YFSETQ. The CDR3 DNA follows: TGCGCCAGCAGCGGTAGGACAGGGGTCGATTGGACCGGGGAGCTGTTTTTT. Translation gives CASSGRTGVDWTGELFF.

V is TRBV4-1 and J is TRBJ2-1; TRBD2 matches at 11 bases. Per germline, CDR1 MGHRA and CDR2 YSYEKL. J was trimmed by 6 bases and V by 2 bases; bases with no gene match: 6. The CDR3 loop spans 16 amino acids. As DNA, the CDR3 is TGCGCCAGCAGCCAACTGGGACTAGCGGCTTCCAATGAGCAGTTCTTC. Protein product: CASSQLGLAASNEQFF.

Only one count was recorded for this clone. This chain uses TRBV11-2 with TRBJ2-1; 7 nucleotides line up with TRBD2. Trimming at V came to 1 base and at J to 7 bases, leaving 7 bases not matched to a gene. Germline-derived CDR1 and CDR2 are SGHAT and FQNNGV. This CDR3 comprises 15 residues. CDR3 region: CASSLAAGLGNEQFF. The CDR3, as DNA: TGTGCCAGCAGCTTAGCGGCCGGACTAGGGAATGAGCAGTTCTTC.

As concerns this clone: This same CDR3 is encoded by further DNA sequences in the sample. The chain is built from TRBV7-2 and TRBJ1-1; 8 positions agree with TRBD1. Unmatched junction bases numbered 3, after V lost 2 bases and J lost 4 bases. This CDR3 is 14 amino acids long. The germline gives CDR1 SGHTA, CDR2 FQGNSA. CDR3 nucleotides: TGTGCCAGCAGCTTACAGGGGGCCGGCACTGAAGCTTTCTTT. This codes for CASSLQGAGTEAFF.

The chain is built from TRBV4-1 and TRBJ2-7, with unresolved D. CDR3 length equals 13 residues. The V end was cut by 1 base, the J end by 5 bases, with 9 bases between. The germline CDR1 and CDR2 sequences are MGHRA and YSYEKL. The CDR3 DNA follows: TGCGCCAGCAGCCAAGTAAACCGGCACGAGCAGTACTTC. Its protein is CASSQVNRHEQYF.

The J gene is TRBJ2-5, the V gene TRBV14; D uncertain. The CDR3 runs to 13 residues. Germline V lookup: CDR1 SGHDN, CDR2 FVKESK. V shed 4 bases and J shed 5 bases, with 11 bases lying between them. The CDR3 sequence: CASSRLFSETQYF. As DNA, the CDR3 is TGTGCCAGCAGCCGTCTGTTCTCCGAGACCCAGTACTTC.